At least ten counts were recorded for the clone carrying this T cell receptor (beta chain). The data originate from a study of neurological immune-mediated disorders. Per sequencing run, 15-18 subjects together gave over 170 million TCR-beta sequences. TCRdb analysed the 5' RACE reads with MiXCR anew, one entry per CDR3 protein. The sample holds about 36,000 distinct CDR3 sequences, around 10% seen once. Time point noted: technical triplicate 1. Sequencing input: PBMCs. The clonotype comes from a man in his fifties or sixties with HTLV-1-associated myelopathy (HAM/TSP).

The CDR3, as DNA: TGCAGTGTGGGGGGAGGATACGTTGGAGAGACCCAGTACTTC. It is translated as CSVGGGYVGETQYF. The V and J genes are TRBV20-1 and TRBJ2-5, with D possibly matching TRBD2 (6 bases). This CDR3 is 14 amino acids long. V gave up 7 bases and J gave up 4 bases, with 19 bases separating them. CDR1 DFQATT and CDR2 SNEGSKA come from the germline V gene (reference sequence).